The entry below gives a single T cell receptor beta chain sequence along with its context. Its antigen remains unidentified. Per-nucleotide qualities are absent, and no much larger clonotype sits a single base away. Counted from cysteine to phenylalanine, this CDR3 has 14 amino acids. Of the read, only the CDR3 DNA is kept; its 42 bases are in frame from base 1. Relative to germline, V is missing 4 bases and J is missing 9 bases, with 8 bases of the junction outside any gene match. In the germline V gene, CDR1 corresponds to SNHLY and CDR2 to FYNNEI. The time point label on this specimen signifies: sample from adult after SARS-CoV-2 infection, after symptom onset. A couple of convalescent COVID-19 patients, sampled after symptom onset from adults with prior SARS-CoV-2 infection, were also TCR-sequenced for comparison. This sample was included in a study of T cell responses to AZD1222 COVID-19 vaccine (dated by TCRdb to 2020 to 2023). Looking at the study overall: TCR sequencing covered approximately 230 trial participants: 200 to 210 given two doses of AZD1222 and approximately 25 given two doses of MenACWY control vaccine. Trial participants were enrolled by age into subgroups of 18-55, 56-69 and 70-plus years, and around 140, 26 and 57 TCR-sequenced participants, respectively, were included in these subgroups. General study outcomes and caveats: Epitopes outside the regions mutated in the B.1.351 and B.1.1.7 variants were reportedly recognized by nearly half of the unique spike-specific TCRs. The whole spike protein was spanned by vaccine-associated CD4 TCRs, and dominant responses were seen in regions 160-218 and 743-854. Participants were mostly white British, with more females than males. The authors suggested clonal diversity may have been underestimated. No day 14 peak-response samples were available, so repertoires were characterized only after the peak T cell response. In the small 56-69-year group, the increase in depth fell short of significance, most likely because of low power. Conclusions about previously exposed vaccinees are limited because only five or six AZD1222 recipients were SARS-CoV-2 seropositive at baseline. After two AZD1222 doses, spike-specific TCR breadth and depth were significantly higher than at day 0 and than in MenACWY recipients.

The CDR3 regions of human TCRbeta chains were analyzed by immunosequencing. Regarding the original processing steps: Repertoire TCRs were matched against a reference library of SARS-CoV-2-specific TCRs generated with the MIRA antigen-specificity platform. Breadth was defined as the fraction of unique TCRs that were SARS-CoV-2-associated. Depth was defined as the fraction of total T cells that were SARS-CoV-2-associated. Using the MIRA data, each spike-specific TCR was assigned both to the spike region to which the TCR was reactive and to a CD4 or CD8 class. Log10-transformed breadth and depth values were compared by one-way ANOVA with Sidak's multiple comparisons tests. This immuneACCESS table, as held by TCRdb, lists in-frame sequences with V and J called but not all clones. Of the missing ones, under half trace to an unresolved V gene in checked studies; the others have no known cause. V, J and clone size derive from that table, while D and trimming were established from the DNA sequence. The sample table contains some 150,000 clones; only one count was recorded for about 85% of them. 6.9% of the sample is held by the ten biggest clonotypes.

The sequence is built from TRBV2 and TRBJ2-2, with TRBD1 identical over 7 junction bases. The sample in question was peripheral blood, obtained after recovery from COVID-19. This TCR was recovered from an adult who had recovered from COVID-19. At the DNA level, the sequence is TGTGCCAGCAGTGTGGGGCAGGGGGAGCGGGAGCTGTTTTTT. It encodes CASSVGQGERELFF.